One and the same sample provided the 5 T cell receptor beta chains below, sequenced in a study of cytomegalovirus exposure and HLA in healthy donors. PCR was performed using 60 Vbeta and 13 Jbeta primers. The assay was immunoSEQ multiplex PCR, and TCRdb's table has in-frame clones only and misses some. This table has 150,000 to 200,000 clones, 77% appearing once. Sequencing input: PBMCs. The receptors stem from a male donor in good health and CMV-seropositive.

The rearrangement links TRBV19 to TRBJ1-5; the D gene is possibly TRBD1 (6 bases). The CDR3 length is 15 residues. Looked up from germline, CDR1 is LNHDA and CDR2 is SQIVND (reference sequence). Trimming took off 4 bases at V and 2 bases at J, with 12 bases between the two ends. CDR3: CASSTRGLRNQPQHF. As DNA, the CDR3 is TGTGCCAGTAGTACCAGGGGTCTCCGCAATCAGCCCCAGCATTTT.

The rearrangement joins TRBV28 to TRBJ2-3, with D possibly matching TRBD1 (6 bases). Trimming removed 7 bases at V and 2 bases at J, with 10 bases between. The CDR3 runs to 13 residues. Germline V CDR1 and CDR2: MDHEN, SYDVKM. The CDR3 region has the DNA TGTGCCAGCATAGGGACACACACAGATACGCAGTATTTT. This translates into CASIGTHTDTQYF.

The chain recombines TRBV29-1 with TRBJ1-2, with TRBD1 matching 8 bases. J lost 6 bases, V lost 6 bases, and 3 bases had no gene match. Germline V gene lookup returns CDR1 SQVTM and CDR2 ANQGSEA. The CDR3 consists of 11 residues. The CDR3 bases are TGCAGCGTGGGACAGGCTGATGGCTACACCTTC. This codes for CSVGQADGYTF.

The V and J genes are TRBV19 and TRBJ1-1, with 8 bases lining up with TRBD1. The V segment lost 6 bases and the J segment 4 bases; nucleotides outside the gene matches: 7. Germline V CDR1 and CDR2: LNHDA, SQIVND (reference sequence). The CDR3 sequence is 14 residues long. The chain's CDR3 is CASRMTGDGTEAFF. The CDR3 region has the DNA TGTGCCAGTAGAATGACAGGGGACGGCACTGAAGCTTTCTTT.

This clone was seen only once. The chain uses TRBV7-8 and TRBJ1-2; maybe TRBD1 (5 bases). This CDR3 is 15 amino acids long. CDR1 is SGHVS, CDR2 FQNEAQ, per germline. Trimming took 1 base from V and 8 from J, leaving 17 bases between them. CDR3 sequence reads: CASSLVVEGMRGYTF. DNA of the CDR3: TGTGCCAGCAGCTTAGTAGTGGAGGGGATGCGGGGCTACACCTTC.